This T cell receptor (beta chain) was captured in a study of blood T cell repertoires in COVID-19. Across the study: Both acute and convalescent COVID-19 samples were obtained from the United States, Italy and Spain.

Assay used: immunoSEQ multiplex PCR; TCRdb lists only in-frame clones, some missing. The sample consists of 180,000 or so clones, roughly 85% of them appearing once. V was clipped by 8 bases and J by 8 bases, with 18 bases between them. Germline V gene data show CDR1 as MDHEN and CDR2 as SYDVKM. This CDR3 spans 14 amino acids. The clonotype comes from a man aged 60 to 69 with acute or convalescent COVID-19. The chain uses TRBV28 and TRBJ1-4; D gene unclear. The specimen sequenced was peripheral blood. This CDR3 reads CASLPWSGDEKLFF. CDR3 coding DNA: TGTGCCAGCTTACCCTGGAGTGGCGACGAAAAACTGTTTTTT.